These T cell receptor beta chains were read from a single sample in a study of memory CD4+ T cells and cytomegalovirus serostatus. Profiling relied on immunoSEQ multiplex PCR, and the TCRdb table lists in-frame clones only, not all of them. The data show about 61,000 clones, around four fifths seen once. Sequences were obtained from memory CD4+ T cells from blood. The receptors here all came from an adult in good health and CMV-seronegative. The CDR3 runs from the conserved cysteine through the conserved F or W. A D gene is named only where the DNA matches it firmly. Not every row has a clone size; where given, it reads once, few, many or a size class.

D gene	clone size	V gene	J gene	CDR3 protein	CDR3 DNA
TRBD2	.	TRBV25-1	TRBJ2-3	CASSDWTSGSGTQYF	TGTGCCAGCAGTGATTGGACTAGCGGGAGTGGAACGCAGTATTTT
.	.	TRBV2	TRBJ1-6	CASSETPPWGIYNSPLHF	TGTGCCAGCAGTGAAACCCCCCCGTGGGGGATCTATAATTCACCCCTCCACTTT
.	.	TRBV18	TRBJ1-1	CASSRGGNGGNTEAFF	TGTGCCAGCTCACGTGGCGGCAACGGGGGGAACACTGAAGCTTTCTTT
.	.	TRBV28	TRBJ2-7	CASSPPGYEQYF	TGTGCCAGCAGCCCACCGGGATACGAGCAGTACTTC
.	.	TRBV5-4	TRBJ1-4	CASSSKRDEKLFF	TGTGCCAGCAGCTCAAAAAGGGATGAAAAACTGTTTTTT
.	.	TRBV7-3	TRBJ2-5	CASSPPGQGETQYF	TGTGCCAGCAGCCCCCCCGGCCAGGGGGAGACCCAGTACTTC
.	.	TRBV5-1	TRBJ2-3	CASSLAQLGSTDTQYF	TGCGCCAGCAGCTTGGCCCAGCTAGGCAGTACAGATACGCAGTATTTT
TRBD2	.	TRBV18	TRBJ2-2	CASSPILAGAGELFF	TGTGCCAGCTCACCAATCCTAGCGGGGGCCGGGGAGCTGTTTTTT
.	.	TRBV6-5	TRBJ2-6	CASGRSNVLTF	TGTGCCAGTGGGAGGTCCAACGTCCTGACTTTC
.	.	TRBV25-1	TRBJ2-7	CASSAPKTAEQYF	TGTGCCAGCAGTGCACCTAAAACAGCAGAGCAGTACTTC
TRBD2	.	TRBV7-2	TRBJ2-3	CASSHTSASWIFTDTQYF	TGTGCCAGCAGCCACACTAGCGCCTCCTGGATCTTCACAGATACGCAGTATTTT
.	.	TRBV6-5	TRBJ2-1	CASSYSMTGNEQFF	TGTGCCAGCAGTTACTCGATGACGGGGAATGAGCAGTTCTTC
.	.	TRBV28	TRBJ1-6	CASSPRGPNNSPLHF	TGTGCCAGCAGTCCCCGGGGCCCGAATAATTCACCCCTCCACTTT
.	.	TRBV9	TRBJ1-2	CASSHGTADGYTF	TGTGCCAGCAGCCATGGGACGGCAGATGGCTACACCTTC
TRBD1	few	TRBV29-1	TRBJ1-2	CSVRQGWSNYGYTF	TGCAGCGTTCGACAGGGATGGTCTAACTATGGCTACACCTTC
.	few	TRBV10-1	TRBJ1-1	CASSETVNTEAFF	TGCGCCAGCAGTGAGACAGTGAACACTGAAGCTTTCTTT
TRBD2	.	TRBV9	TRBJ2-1	CASSSGGYNEQFF	TGTGCCAGCAGTAGCGGGGGGTACAATGAGCAGTTCTTC
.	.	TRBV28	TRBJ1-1	CASSPPWAGGAGFF	.
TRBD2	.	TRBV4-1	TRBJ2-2	CASSRGSGGSVAGELFF	TGCGCCAGCAGCCGGGGGAGCGGCGGGAGTGTTGCCGGGGAGCTGTTTTTT
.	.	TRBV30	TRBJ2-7	CAWDRGGEGYEQYF	TGTGCCTGGGATAGGGGCGGAGAGGGCTACGAGCAGTACTTC
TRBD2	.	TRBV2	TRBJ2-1	CASTLADNEQFF	TGTGCCAGCACCCTAGCGGACAATGAGCAGTTCTTC
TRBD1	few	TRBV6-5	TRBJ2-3	CASSFQPPGQGRPQYF	TGTGCCAGCAGTTTTCAACCGCCGGGACAGGGCCGCCCGCAGTATTTT
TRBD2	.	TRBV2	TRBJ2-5	CASSVGLAAQETQYF	TGTGCCAGCAGTGTCGGACTAGCGGCCCAAGAGACCCAGTACTTC
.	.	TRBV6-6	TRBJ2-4	CASSYEGAQYF	TGTGCCAGCAGTTACGAAGGGGCCCAGTACTTC
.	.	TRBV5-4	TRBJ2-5	CASSLTGHGEETQYF	TGTGCCAGCAGCTTGACGGGACACGGTGAAGAGACCCAGTACTTC
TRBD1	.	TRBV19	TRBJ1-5	CASSNGRDRGRSTNQPQHF	TGTGCCAGTAGCAATGGCCGGGACAGGGGAAGGTCGACAAATCAGCCCCAGCATTTT
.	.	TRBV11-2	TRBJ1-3	CASSSGISGNTIYF	TGTGCCAGCAGCTCAGGGATCTCTGGAAACACCATATATTTT
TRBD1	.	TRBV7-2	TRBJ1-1	CASSLIPGQGAFF	TGTGCCAGCAGCTTAATTCCGGGACAGGGGGCTTTCTTT
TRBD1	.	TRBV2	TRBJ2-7	CASSGGTGGYEQYF	TGTGCCAGCAGTGGCGGGACAGGGGGCTACGAGCAGTACTTC
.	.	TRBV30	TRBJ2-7	CAWSVPDYEQYF	TGTGCCTGGAGTGTCCCAGACTACGAGCAGTACTTC
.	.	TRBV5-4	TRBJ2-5	CASSSLLEETQYF	TGTGCCAGCAGCTCGCTACTAGAAGAGACCCAGTACTTC
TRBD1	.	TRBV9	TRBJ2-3	CASGQGAWVDTQYF	TGTGCCAGCGGCCAGGGGGCCTGGGTAGATACGCAGTATTTT
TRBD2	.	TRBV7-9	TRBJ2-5	CASMPLAGGPRETQYF	TGTGCCAGCATGCCCCTAGCGGGGGGGCCGAGGGAGACCCAGTACTTC
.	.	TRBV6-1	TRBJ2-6	CASAVVSGANVLTF	TGTGCCAGTGCCGTAGTCTCTGGGGCCAACGTCCTGACTTTC
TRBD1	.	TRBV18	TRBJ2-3	CASSQIGQGRDTQYF	TGTGCCAGCTCACAAATAGGACAGGGGCGAGATACGCAGTATTTT
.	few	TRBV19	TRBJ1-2	CASSQGTVNGYTF	TGTGCCAGTAGTCAAGGGACGGTCAATGGCTACACCTTC
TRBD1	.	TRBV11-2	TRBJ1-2	CASSWDRGKDGYTF	TGTGCCAGCAGCTGGGACAGGGGAAAGGATGGCTACACCTTC
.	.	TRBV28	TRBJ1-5	CASSFSDGHRGQPQHF	TGTGCCAGCAGTTTCTCCGACGGTCACCGCGGACAGCCCCAGCATTTT
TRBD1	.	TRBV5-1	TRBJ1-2	CASSPTGTRQGFLYGYTF	TGCGCCAGCAGCCCCACGGGAACGCGACAGGGTTTTCTCTATGGCTACACCTTC
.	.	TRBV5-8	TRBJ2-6	CASSLDWGAWLSSGANVLTF	TGTGCCAGCAGCTTGGATTGGGGGGCCTGGCTGAGCTCTGGGGCCAACGTCCTGACTTTC
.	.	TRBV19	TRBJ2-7	CASKVLASSYEQYF	TGTGCCTCGAAGGTACTAGCTAGCTCCTACGAGCAGTACTTC
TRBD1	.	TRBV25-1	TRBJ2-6	CASSGRQGTHSGANVLTF	TGTGCCAGCAGTGGTAGACAGGGGACCCACTCTGGGGCCAACGTCCTGACTTTC
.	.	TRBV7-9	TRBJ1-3	CASSPGAGLENTIYF	TGTGCCAGCTCCCCGGGAGCAGGGTTGGAAAACACCATATATTTT
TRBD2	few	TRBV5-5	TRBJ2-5	CASSLQASGGRETQYF	TGTGCCAGCAGCTTGCAAGCCAGCGGGGGGAGGGAGACCCAGTACTTC
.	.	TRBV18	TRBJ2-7	CASSSDWREQYF	TGTGCCAGCTCATCAGACTGGAGGGAGCAGTACTTC
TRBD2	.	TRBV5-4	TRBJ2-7	CASSLRREGGEQYF	TGTGCCAGCAGCTTACGGCGGGAGGGGGGGGAGCAGTACTTC
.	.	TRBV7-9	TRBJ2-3	CASSLDGADTQYF	TGTGCCAGCAGCTTAGATGGCGCAGATACGCAGTATTTT
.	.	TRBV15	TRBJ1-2	CATSVGTRKEGYTF	TGTGCCACCAGCGTTGGCACTAGGAAGGAGGGCTACACCTTC
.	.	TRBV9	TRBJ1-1	CASSPGDTEAFF	TGTGCCAGCAGCCCAGGTGACACTGAAGCTTTCTTT
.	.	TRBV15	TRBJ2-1	CATSRVASASMLF	TGTGCCACCAGCAGAGTGGCTAGCGCGAGTATGCTCTTC
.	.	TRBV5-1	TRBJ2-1	CASSPPNQGNNEQFF	TGCGCCAGCAGCCCCCCGAACCAGGGTAACAATGAGCAGTTCTTC
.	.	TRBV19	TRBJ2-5	CASSLTQGNSRKTQYF	TGTGCCAGTAGTTTGACCCAGGGAAACTCTCGAAAGACCCAGTACTTC
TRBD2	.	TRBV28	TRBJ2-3	CASERGTDTQYF	TGTGCCAGCGAGCGGGGTACAGATACGCAGTATTTT